This T cell receptor beta chain was found in a study of blood T cell repertoires in COVID-19. Here immunoSEQ multiplex PCR was the method, and the copy in TCRdb shows in-frame clones only, minus some. Among roughly 250,000 clones, around 89% were seen once, and the ten largest hold roughly 0.8%. Per germline, CDR1 LNHDA and CDR2 SQIVND (reference sequence). Trimming took off 1 base at V and 0 bases at J, with 9 bases between the two ends. CDR3 length: 15 residues. Sequencing input: peripheral blood. This receptor was obtained from a man aged 25 to 40 with acute or convalescent COVID-19. The V and J genes are TRBV19 and TRBJ1-1, with D uncertain. DNA for the CDR3: TGTGCCAGTAGTATAGGCGGCCTAATGAACACTGAAGCTTTCTTT. Protein: CASSIGGLMNTEAFF.